This record looks at one T cell receptor (beta chain) sequence and its context. Using immunoSEQ multiplex PCR, the repertoire was profiled, and TCRdb retains in-frame clones only, with some absent. The sample holds about 74,000 clones, around 87% seen once. The CDR3 totals 13 residues. Trimming cost V 11 bases and J 5 bases, with 16 bases left between them. Germline V gives CDR1 LNHDA, CDR2 SQIVND (reference sequence). These data are taken from a study of blood T cell repertoires in COVID-19. Sequenced input: peripheral blood. The receptor's source is a woman at least 80 years old with active or convalescent COVID-19. The chain employs TRBV19 and TRBJ2-1; a weak D match, TRBD2 (7 bases). This chain's CDR3 is CAVGAGEDNEQFF. CDR3 in DNA: TGTGCCGTGGGGGCGGGAGAGGACAATGAGCAGTTCTTC. Full variable domain (outside the CDR3, taken from reference TRBV19 and TRBJ2-1): DGGITQSPKYLFRKEGQNVTLSCEQNLNHDAMYWYRQDPGQGLRLIYYSQIVNDFQKGDIAEGYSVSREKKESFPLTVTSAQKNPTAFYLCAVGAGEDNEQFFGPGTRLTVL.